The present T cell receptor beta chain was sequenced within a study of T cells after yellow fever vaccination. Trimming shortened V by 2 bases and J by 3 bases, and 12 bases separated the two germline ends. There are 15 residues in the CDR3. This clonotype was detected ten times or more. One entry per CDR3 protein results from TCRdb running MiXCR on the 5' RACE reads. The sample has 100,000 to 150,000 distinct CDR3 sequences; 6.5% to 8% are singletons. The sequencing used CD4+ T cells sorted from PBMCs, collected 9 to 11 days after the first yellow fever vaccination. The TCR was taken from a man in his late teens or twenties who received the YFV17D yellow fever vaccine. The chain uses TRBV12-3 or TRBV12-4 and TRBJ2-3; D is perhaps TRBD2 (6 bases). The CDR3 protein is CASSLKGAGTDTQYF. The CDR3 bases are TGTGCCAGCAGTTTAAAGGGAGCGGGTACAGATACGCAGTATTTT.